This T cell receptor (beta chain) was observed in a study of identical twins (dated by TCRdb to about 2016). A note on the overall study: To test whether fetal clonotypes persist, the study used deep sequencing on TCR alpha and beta repertoires from monozygotic twins, unrelated adults of various ages, and cord blood. To rule out contamination, replicate twin experiments were performed at different times with different library preparation protocols.

All donors were healthy Caucasians. Three pairs of female monozygotic twins, all aged 18 to 29 years, were included in the twin cohort. Peripheral blood mononuclear cells were used as the source from which RNA for TCR libraries was isolated. Libraries were prepared through 5' RACE. The data were produced on an Illumina HiSeq 2000. Template switching added a universal primer binding site, and the final cDNA carried a unique molecular identifier that allowed TCR cDNA molecules to be counted accurately. Specific primers in the conserved constant-segment region were used to synthesize first-strand cDNA for TCR alpha and beta chains. To control for contamination, every cDNA library was double barcoded, receiving both a SMART-Mk sample barcode and Illumina barcodes. TruSeq adapter sequences, together with Illumina sample barcodes, were added in two successive PCR steps. The Illumina HiSeq platform was used with custom primers to sequence TCR alpha and beta cDNA libraries. The study's own analysis went as follows. Raw reads were processed with MiGEC to extract unique molecular identifiers, and MiXCR was used to determine CDR3 positions. Recombination models were inferred per individual with the repgenHMM and IGoR tools using an EM algorithm. The analysis of shared clonotypes was done with the tcR package in R, with sharing normalized by the product of cloneset sizes. To study raw recombination free of thymic and clonal selection effects, out-of-frame nonproductive sequences were analyzed. Using fastp at Q25 and MiXCR, TCRdb reprocessed the public reads and kept productive beta chains. Merged by CDR3 protein, the rows form single entries marked with the most common genes and DNA. V and J calls and clone size were set by TCRdb, not the authors. The sample table records roughly 750,000 distinct CDR3 sequences; 21% of these occur just once. The leading ten clones occupy over 4% of the sample.

For this clonotype: The clone's antigen remains unknown. Within one base of it there is no much larger clone, and no base qualities were kept.

The research as a whole found: A weaker excess of twin sharing was found in beta out-of-frame sequences because the signal-to-noise ratio was lowered by fewer shared sequences. Compared with coincidental sharing between unrelated individuals, out-of-frame TCR alpha sequences shared between twins had an excess of sequences with low generation probability. Abundant cord blood beta clonotypes had fewer insertions, young adult naive repertoires showed a similar but weaker trend, and memory repertoires showed no such trend. Invariant T cells such as MAIT and iNKT could partly confound zero-insertion analyses, though diverse VJ usage argued against this for most clonotypes. In monozygotic twins, recombination models systematically underestimated out-of-frame TCR alpha sharing, but the models matched the sharing seen between unrelated individuals. Conclusions relied on cross-sectional statistical analysis, since the same donors could not be followed over many years.

V sheds 5 bases and J sheds 4 bases, leaving 14 bases between their ends. Per the germline V gene, MNHEY is the CDR1 and SVGAGI is the CDR2. The CDR3 runs 14 amino acids, cysteine and phenylalanine included. The kept DNA is CDR3 alone, 42 bases in frame from the first base. The same specimen was also included in a second study, on T cells expressing NK-cell markers. The second study's authors report: Under ten donors provided sorted CD3+CD56+NKG2C+, CD3+CD56+NKG2C- and CD3+CD56-NKG2C+ T-cell subsets, whose TCR beta-chain repertoires were profiled. Of the eight sequenced donors, seven were found to be HCMV-seropositive and one was found to be HCMV-seronegative. In several experiments an anti-gammadeltaTCR antibody was added to restrict sorting to alphabetaTCR-expressing T cells. For six donors, the dominant CD3+CD56+NKG2C+ clonotypes were among the top 10 CD8+ clonotypes and accounted for 1.0-7.0% of CD8+ T cells. Those dominant clonotypes were again the most abundant among CD3+CD56-NKG2C+ cells in a few donors, at roughly 28.3-65%. Whether the expanded NKG2C-expressing T cell clones were specific for HCMV antigens remained unclear. The study sequenced eight donors, all healthy volunteers chosen at random: three men and five women. To determine HCMV serostatus, a commercial ELISA kit was used to detect HCMV-specific IgG in serum. For about 6 donors, bulk peripheral blood T-cell repertoires were additionally sequenced from unsorted PBMC. Reads were demultiplexed and grouped by UMI with MIGEC, and clonotypes were assembled and quantified with MiTCR. To exclude erroneous sequences, any TCR cDNA sequence not supported by at least two reads was discarded. The tcR package was used for downstream repertoire analysis, and clonotypes were matched between fractions using CDR3 nucleotide sequence together with V segment. VDJmatch was used to annotate antigen specificity against VDJdb, with one amino acid substitution in CDR3 permitted.

The sequence was obtained from a woman between 18 and 29 years old in good health. Recombination linked TRBV6-5 to TRBJ1-2, with the D gene not confidently named. The sequenced material came from PBMCs. The sequenced DNA: TGTGCCAGCAGTAACCTCGTTTCTTCCTATGGCTACACCTTC. Its protein reads: CASSNLVSSYGYTF.